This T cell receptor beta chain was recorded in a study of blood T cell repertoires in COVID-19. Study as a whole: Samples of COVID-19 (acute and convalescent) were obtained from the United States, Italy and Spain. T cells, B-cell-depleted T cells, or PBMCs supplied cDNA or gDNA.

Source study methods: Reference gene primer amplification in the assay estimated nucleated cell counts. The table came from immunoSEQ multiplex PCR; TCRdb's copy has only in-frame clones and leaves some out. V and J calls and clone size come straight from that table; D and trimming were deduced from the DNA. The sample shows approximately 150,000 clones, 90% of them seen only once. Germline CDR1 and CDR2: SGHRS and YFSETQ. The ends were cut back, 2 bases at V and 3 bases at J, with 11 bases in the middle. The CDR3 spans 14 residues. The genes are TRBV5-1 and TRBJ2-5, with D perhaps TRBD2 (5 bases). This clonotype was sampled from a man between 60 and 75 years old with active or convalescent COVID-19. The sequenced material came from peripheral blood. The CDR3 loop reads CASSFEGLKETQYF. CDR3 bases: TGCGCCAGCAGCTTTGAGGGCCTCAAAGAGACCCAGTACTTC.